These T cell receptor beta chains were read from a single sample in a study of Graves' ophthalmopathy and Graves' hyperthyroidism. TCRdb analysed the multiplex PCR reads with MiXCR anew, one entry per CDR3 protein. The sample has approximately 410,000 distinct CDR3 sequences, approximately 15% seen once. Sequencing was carried out using peripheral blood. These receptors were taken from a young woman with stable Graves' hyperthyroidism. The CDR3 runs from the conserved cysteine through the conserved F or W.

v_call: TRBV15
j_call: TRBJ2-5
cdr3_aa: CATSSSVYQETQYF

v_call: TRBV6-2/TRBV6-3
j_call: TRBJ1-2
cdr3_aa: CASSDLGPRDYGYTF

v_call: TRBV4-2
j_call: TRBJ1-5
cdr3_aa: CASIIRWTGESQPQHF

v_call: TRBV11-3
j_call: TRBJ2-2
cdr3_aa: CASTSGAGPTGELFF

v_call: TRBV12-3/TRBV12-4
j_call: TRBJ2-3
cdr3_aa: CASSLRARLLRADTQYF

v_call: TRBV11-2
j_call: TRBJ2-7
cdr3_aa: CASSRGLAGNYEQYF

v_call: TRBV11-2
j_call: TRBJ2-3
cdr3_aa: CASSSPLAPDTQYF

v_call: TRBV7-8
j_call: TRBJ2-5
cdr3_aa: CASSLPRTSGAQTQYF

v_call: TRBV6-5
j_call: TRBJ1-2
cdr3_aa: CASSLYGLYGYTF

v_call: TRBV5-1
j_call: TRBJ2-7
cdr3_aa: CASSFSGGSAYEQYF

v_call: TRBV6-2/TRBV6-3
j_call: TRBJ2-7
cdr3_aa: CASRPRDRAYEQYF

v_call: TRBV11-2
j_call: TRBJ2-5
cdr3_aa: CASSLTSGRGGQETQYF

v_call: TRBV6-5
j_call: TRBJ1-5
cdr3_aa: CASSYWSGGGQPQHF

v_call: TRBV19
j_call: TRBJ2-5
cdr3_aa: CASSGTSGGMETQYF

v_call: TRBV12-3/TRBV12-4
j_call: TRBJ2-5
cdr3_aa: CASSEAGSGGYKETQYF

v_call: TRBV7-4
j_call: TRBJ1-1
cdr3_aa: CASSPETGVFNEAFF

v_call: TRBV13
j_call: TRBJ1-5
cdr3_aa: CASSLSRVGGQPQHF

v_call: TRBV14
j_call: TRBJ1-2
cdr3_aa: CASSQGRFSGYTF

v_call: TRBV5-1
j_call: TRBJ2-5
cdr3_aa: CASSFRGDQETQYF

v_call: TRBV20-1
j_call: TRBJ2-3
cdr3_aa: CSAGRAKMLDTQYF

v_call: TRBV4-1
j_call: TRBJ1-1
cdr3_aa: CASSQGDWGAEVAFF

v_call: TRBV27
j_call: TRBJ1-6
cdr3_aa: CASSLGGYNSPLHF

v_call: TRBV7-9
j_call: TRBJ2-5
cdr3_aa: CASSLETAIGTQYF

v_call: TRBV18
j_call: TRBJ1-2
cdr3_aa: CASSPLTGTGVSAGYTF

v_call: TRBV25-1
j_call: TRBJ2-5
cdr3_aa: CASSDSRVGETQYF

v_call: TRBV12-3/TRBV12-4
j_call: TRBJ1-5
cdr3_aa: CASSPGATGSSNQPQHF

v_call: TRBV25-1
j_call: TRBJ1-5
cdr3_aa: CATTRDREDQPQHF

v_call: TRBV6-1
j_call: TRBJ2-4
cdr3_aa: CASSPDLAKNIQYF

v_call: TRBV27
j_call: TRBJ1-6
cdr3_aa: CASSLNWISPLHF

v_call: TRBV27
j_call: TRBJ1-5
cdr3_aa: CASSLTGIAKPQHF

v_call: TRBV18
j_call: TRBJ1-2
cdr3_aa: CASSLTRELDGYTF

v_call: TRBV12-3/TRBV12-4
j_call: TRBJ1-2
cdr3_aa: CASSQLVGINYGYTF

v_call: TRBV2
j_call: TRBJ2-7
cdr3_aa: CASISKGLANEQYF

v_call: TRBV7-8
j_call: TRBJ2-7
cdr3_aa: CASSRGLDYEQYF

v_call: TRBV5-1
j_call: TRBJ1-1
cdr3_aa: CASSWGDRNTEAFF

v_call: TRBV24-1
j_call: TRBJ1-2
cdr3_aa: CATSDPYGYTF

v_call: TRBV12-3/TRBV12-4
j_call: TRBJ1-1
cdr3_aa: CASRTGLAGTEAFF

v_call: TRBV12-3/TRBV12-4
j_call: TRBJ2-7
cdr3_aa: CASSLTGGSSYEQYF

v_call: TRBV12-5
j_call: TRBJ1-5
cdr3_aa: CASGLAYENQPQHF

v_call: TRBV3-1
j_call: TRBJ2-5
cdr3_aa: CANSQVWGRGIETQYF

v_call: TRBV6-5
j_call: TRBJ2-7
cdr3_aa: CASSYGSGGLTYEQYF

v_call: TRBV4-1
j_call: TRBJ2-7
cdr3_aa: CASSQAPFTYEQYF

v_call: TRBV20-1
j_call: TRBJ1-5
cdr3_aa: CSARGLWTANQPQHF

v_call: TRBV2
j_call: TRBJ2-5
cdr3_aa: CASSEVGSGGGETQYF

v_call: TRBV4-2
j_call: TRBJ1-2
cdr3_aa: CASSQGDAYGYTF

v_call: TRBV5-5
j_call: TRBJ1-1
cdr3_aa: CASSSYHQGTRTEAFF

v_call: TRBV12-3/TRBV12-4
j_call: TRBJ2-2
cdr3_aa: CASSFGLAGELFF

v_call: TRBV6-5
j_call: TRBJ1-1
cdr3_aa: CASSYSRGGTEAFF

v_call: TRBV6-2/TRBV6-3
j_call: TRBJ2-7
cdr3_aa: CASSYDKVYEQYF

v_call: TRBV7-2
j_call: TRBJ1-2
cdr3_aa: CASSLERGGYTF

v_call: TRBV6-2/TRBV6-3
j_call: TRBJ2-7
cdr3_aa: CASSYLRLLGQPDYEQYF

v_call: TRBV4-1
j_call: TRBJ2-7
cdr3_aa: CASSPFKILGGGGYEQYF

v_call: TRBV6-5
j_call: TRBJ1-1
cdr3_aa: CASSYRQENTEAFF

v_call: TRBV4-1
j_call: TRBJ2-2
cdr3_aa: CASSQPRTVNTGELFF

v_call: TRBV28
j_call: TRBJ2-7
cdr3_aa: CASSSRVMGYEQYF